This T cell receptor (beta chain) derives from a study of somatic mutations in cytotoxic T cells in rheumatoid arthritis (dated by TCRdb to between 2016 and 2019). With respect to the entire study: Before any treatment started and right after they were diagnosed, patients gave peripheral blood samples (roughly 31 ml EDTA). Patients and controls did not essentially differ in median age, which was nearly identical between the groups. TCRB deep sequencing was performed for some 60 rheumatoid arthritis patients and approximately 20 healthy controls. Some V beta antibody-stained T-cell populations were flow-sorted on a FACSAria II or Sony SH800 at nearly 100% purity, and sorted V beta1+ cells also underwent TCRB sequencing. To characterize clonality, the study used TCRB deep sequencing while asking whether somatic mutations are carried by expanded CD8+ T-cell clones in newly diagnosed, untreated rheumatoid arthritis. The paper's findings and limits, for the study overall: An increase of CD8+ clonality with age was seen in patients (Spearman r ~ 0.49) but not in healthy controls. In about an eighth of the roughly 65 patients the largest CD8+ clone exceeded 20% of CD8+ cells, and several identical CD8+ TCRB sequences were shared between blood and synovial fluid. The finding that TRBV07 was slightly underrepresented in patients was left unadjusted for multiple comparisons. The antigen targets of the expanded CD8+ clones were unknown, and absence from virus-specific databases did not rule out viral specificity. CD8+ T-cell clonality did not differ significantly between rheumatoid arthritis patients and age-matched healthy controls.

TCRB CDR3 sequencing used the immunoSEQ assay on genomic DNA. As for the authors' bioinformatics: Published virus-specific TCRB sequences were compared with patient CD8+ clones larger than 1%, and only a few matches were found. Only productive TCRB rearrangements were included in the analyses. A clone was defined by a unique TCRB CDR3 sequence, and clonality was computed as a productive clonality index based on Shannon entropy. Repertoire overlap between two samples was calculated from the template counts of each clone relative to total templates per sample. Flow cytometry-measured V-gene usage correlated with V-gene usage from TCRB sequencing, with a Spearman r of 0.55 to 0.7. Here the immuneACCESS table is served through TCRdb, limited to in-frame sequences with V and J called. Missing clones are a known gap in these copies; in checked studies unresolved V genes cover under half, and the rest lacks a known reason. V, J and clone size reflect that table, while D and trimming were determined from the DNA. The sample table records roughly 13,000 clones; around 74% of these occur just once. Approximately 15% of the sample rests with the top ten.

Including cysteine and phenylalanine, the CDR3 has 17 amino acids. This entry keeps only the CDR3 DNA: 51 bases, framed from base 1. CDR1 SGHDT and CDR2 YYEEEE are derived from the germline V gene. Trimming costs V 2 bases and J 0 bases, and their ends lie 12 bases apart. Positive magnetic bead selection on an AutoMACS was used to isolate CD4+ and CD8+ cells, with flow cytometry used to check purity. Initial screening for clonal expansions relied on flow cytometry with a TCR V beta antibody panel, after which sorted CD8+ fractions underwent TCRB deep sequencing for characterization. Ficoll-Paque PLUS density gradient separation was used to isolate peripheral blood mononuclear cells. DNA was extracted from CD4-enriched, CD8-enriched or PBMC samples with Nucleospin Tissue or Tissue XS kits and quantified with a Qubit 2.0 fluorometer. About this clone: Its antigen is still unknown. There are no base qualities to consult, and no much larger clone falls within one base.

This clonotype was sampled from an adult with rheumatoid arthritis. Input material: CD8+ T cells sorted from blood. Recombination linked TRBV5-6 to TRBJ1-6, with the D gene not clear enough to name. Read as DNA, the sequence is TGTGCCAGCAGCTTACGGGCGGAGAGCTCCTATAATTCACCCCTCCACTTT. The translation is CASSLRAESSYNSPLHF.